These 15 T cell receptor beta chains were all obtained from the same sample, sequenced in a study of blood T cell repertoires in COVID-19. Assay used: immunoSEQ multiplex PCR; TCRdb lists only in-frame clones, some missing. This sample carries 250,000 or so clones, over 75% of them seen once, and the ten largest clones take approximately 2%. The sequenced sample consisted of PBMCs or T cells enriched from blood (not recorded which). Receptors originate from a woman between 50 and 59 years old who had recovered from COVID-19.

The rearrangement uses TRBV5-5 and TRBJ1-1, with D possibly TRBD1 on 5 matching bases. Germline-derived CDR1 and CDR2 are SGHKS and YYEKEE (reference sequence). CDR3 length: 16 residues. V lost 2 bases and J lost 3, with 17 bases in between. DNA of the CDR3: TGTGCCAGCAGCTTTCGGCTCGTCCAGGGTTACACTGAAGCTTTCTTT. It yields the protein CASSFRLVQGYTEAFF.

The chain couples TRBV11-2 to TRBJ2-1; 12 bases line up with TRBD2. Per the germline V gene, CDR1 is SGHAT and CDR2 is FQNNGV. The CDR3 is made up of 15 amino acids. The ends lost 3 bases at V and 5 bases at J; junction bases unmatched: 2. CDR3 region: CASSFRTSGDNEQFF. The CDR3 DNA follows: TGTGCCAGCAGCTTCCGGACTAGCGGGGACAATGAGCAGTTCTTC.

In the case of this clone: A much larger clone differs by one base, so this may be a read error. CDR3: CASSWGLAGSQETQYF. DNA for the CDR3: TGTGCCAGCAGCTGGGGACTAGCGGGATCCCAAGAGACCCAGTACTTC. The chain recombines TRBV5-4 with TRBJ2-5; 13 nucleotides line up with TRBD2. This CDR3 is 16 amino acids long. V gave up 3 bases and J gave up 1 base; unmatched junction bases: 3. Germline V gene data show CDR1 as SGHNT and CDR2 as YYREEE (reference sequence).

This rearrangement joins TRBV19 to TRBJ1-1; weak D call: TRBD1 (5 bases). Germline CDR1 is LNHDA and CDR2 is SQIVND (reference sequence). Between the trimmed V and J ends, which lost 5 bases and 2 bases, there was a span of 9 bases. CDR3 size: 13 residues. For the CDR3, the DNA is TGTGCCAGTAGTCTCGGACATAACACTGAAGCTTTCTTT. Translating it yields CASSLGHNTEAFF.

The gene calls are TRBV7-2 and TRBJ2-7; unclear D gene. Germline CDR1 reads SGHTA; CDR2 reads FQGNSA. This CDR3 region has 11 residues. V lost 5 bases to trimming and J lost 0 bases, with 2 bases between them. CDR3 protein: CASSRSYEQYF. DNA of the CDR3: TGTGCCAGCAGCCGCTCCTACGAGCAGTACTTC.

This rearrangement joins TRBV27 to TRBJ2-7, with 8 bases aligning to TRBD2. After removal of 3 bases from V and 1 base from J, the junction contained 11 bases not matched to a gene. The germline CDR1 and CDR2 sequences are MNHEY and SMNVEV (reference sequence). The length of the CDR3 is 17 residues. In nucleotides, the CDR3 is TGTGCCAGCAGTTTTAACTCCGGGAGGGCAGAATCCTACGAGCAGTACTTC. Protein product: CASSFNSGRAESYEQYF.

The chain carries TRBV14 and TRBJ2-3; 10 bases are shared with TRBD2. Germline V gives CDR1 SGHDN, CDR2 FVKESK. Trimming removed 3 bases from V and 3 bases from J; junction bases left unmatched: 3. The CDR3 runs to 15 residues. CDR3 sequence: CASSQSLAGTDTQYF. The CDR3, as DNA: TGTGCCAGCAGCCAGTCACTAGCGGGAACAGATACGCAGTATTTT.

The chain links TRBV18 to TRBJ2-5; maybe TRBD2 (6 bases). The CDR3 extends over 14 amino acids. CDR1 and CDR2 (germline): KGHSH, LQKENI. Trimming took 3 bases from V and 5 from J, leaving 13 bases between them. DNA of the CDR3: TGTGCCAGCTCACCGGGACTGGAATTGGAGACCCAGTACTTC. Translating gives CASSPGLELETQYF.

J is TRBJ1-2 and V is TRBV28, with 7 bases identical to TRBD1. V lost 6 bases and J lost 3; bases outside the gene matches: 4. This CDR3 has 13 amino acids. Germline values: CDR1 MDHEN, CDR2 SYDVKM. The DNA for the CDR3 is TGTGCCAGCAGCAACACAGGGGACTATGGCTACACCTTC. Protein: CASSNTGDYGYTF.

V usage is TRBV4-1 and J usage is TRBJ1-6, with 8 bases that match TRBD1. The CDR3 sequence is 14 residues long. In germline, CDR1 is MGHRA, CDR2 YSYEKL. The ends lost 4 bases at V and 10 bases at J; junction bases unmatched: 6. The chain's CDR3 is CASSPLDRDSPLHF. In nucleotides, the CDR3 is TGCGCCAGCAGCCCACTGGACAGGGACTCACCCCTCCACTTT.

This clone was recorded once. The identical CDR3 is also encoded by other nucleotide sequences in the sample. The V and J genes are TRBV18 and TRBJ1-6; D is ambiguous. This CDR3 has 15 residues. Per germline, CDR1 KGHSH and CDR2 LQKENI. The germline V and J ends were trimmed by 3 bases and 5 bases, with 11 bases remaining between them. CDR3 amino acids: CASSPPSGNNSPLHF. The CDR3 DNA sequence: TGTGCCAGCTCACCCCCGTCCGGGAATAATTCACCCCTCCACTTT. Using reference TRBV18 and TRBJ1-6 for the parts outside the CDR3, the full variable domain is NAGVMQNPRHLVRRRGQEARLRCSPMKGHSHVYWYRQLPEEGLKFMVYLQKENIIDESGMPKERFSAEFPKEGPSILRIQQVVRGDSAAYFCASSPPSGNNSPLHFGNGTRLTVT.

The chain recombines TRBV2 with TRBJ1-5; a weak D match, TRBD1 (6 bases). Germline assignment: CDR1 SNHLY and CDR2 FYNNEI. V was shortened by 7 bases and J by 10 bases, with 17 bases between the two germline ends. The CDR3 covers 13 residues. The CDR3 protein is CASKLGSGVPQHF. The CDR3 bases are TGTGCCAGCAAGCTCGGATCAGGGGTTCCCCAGCATTTT.

This clone appeared a single time. The rearrangement joins TRBV27 to TRBJ2-1, with D perhaps TRBD1 (6 bases). Germline values: CDR1 MNHEY, CDR2 SMNVEV (reference sequence). The CDR3 is 14 residues long. Trimming took 3 bases from V and 3 from J, leaving 9 bases between them. The CDR3 DNA reads TGTGCCAGCAGTTTTGCGACAGGCTACAATGAGCAGTTCTTC. This gives the protein CASSFATGYNEQFF.

The V gene is TRBV9, the J gene TRBJ1-3; 8 bases match TRBD1. Germline V gives CDR1 SGDLS, CDR2 YYNGEE. This CDR3 is built from 14 residues. V was clipped by 3 bases and J by 4 bases; unmatched bases: 3. CDR3 region: CASSAGDRGNTIYF. The CDR3 region has the DNA TGTGCCAGCAGCGCCGGGGACAGGGGAAACACCATATATTTT.

The rearrangement joins TRBV6-5 to TRBJ1-1; tentative D call: TRBD1 (6 bases). The V end lost 6 bases, the J end lost 4 bases, and 15 bases lay between the germline ends. Germline CDR1 reads MNHEY; CDR2 reads SVGAGI. The CDR3 is 14 amino acids. The CDR3 DNA sequence: TGTGCCAGCAGCGATACGACAGGAGTCACTGAAGCTTTCTTT. Its translation: CASSDTTGVTEAFF.